Included here is one T cell receptor (beta chain) sequence, with context. Its antigen is unidentified. This entry belongs to a study of cytomegalovirus exposure and HLA in healthy donors. Study results and limitations: A prior analysis recorded that most TCR beta V segments were productive about 90% or about 30% of the time. Indistinguishable V segments, including TRBV6-2 and TRBV6-3, were excluded. Most TCRs appeared rarely, but some public TCRs recurred in many donors.

CDR3 length: 16 residues. V lost 0 bases and J 2 bases, leaving 12 bases between the germline ends. Germline V gene sequence: CDR1 MNHNS, CDR2 SASEGT. Vbeta (60) and Jbeta (13) primers were used in the PCR. Data came from immunoSEQ multiplex PCR; TCRdb stores just in-frame clones and leaves some out. The sample contains under 40,000 clones, more than 80% of which appear only once. The material sequenced was PBMCs. The sequence derives from a woman aged 40 to 55 in good health and CMV-seronegative. The chain couples TRBV6-1 to TRBJ2-3; D may be TRBD2 (6 bases). The CDR3 region is CASSEALGGFTDTQYF. In nucleotides, the CDR3 is TGTGCCAGCAGTGAAGCGCTTGGAGGGTTCACAGATACGCAGTATTTT.